The present entry profiles one T cell receptor beta chain with its context. The CDR3 has 15 amino acids. Germline V gene lookup returns CDR1 MNHEY and CDR2 SMNVEV (reference sequence). V lost 5 bases to trimming and J lost 8 bases; unmatched junction nucleotides: 7. This sample was included in a study of cytomegalovirus exposure and HLA in healthy donors. PCR amplification relied on 60 Vbeta primers (plus 13 Jbeta primers). Assay: immunoSEQ multiplex PCR; the TCRdb copy retains only in-frame clones and omits some. The sample spans tens of thousands of clones; the ten largest clones claim around 5%. What was sequenced was PBMCs. The receptor's source is a woman aged 40 to 50 in good health and CMV-seropositive. The rearrangement joins TRBV27 to TRBJ2-1; 12 nucleotides agree with TRBD2. In DNA form, the CDR3 reads TGTGCCAGCAGTAACCTAGCGGGAGGGTTCGATGAGCAGTTCTTC. Translating gives CASSNLAGGFDEQFF.